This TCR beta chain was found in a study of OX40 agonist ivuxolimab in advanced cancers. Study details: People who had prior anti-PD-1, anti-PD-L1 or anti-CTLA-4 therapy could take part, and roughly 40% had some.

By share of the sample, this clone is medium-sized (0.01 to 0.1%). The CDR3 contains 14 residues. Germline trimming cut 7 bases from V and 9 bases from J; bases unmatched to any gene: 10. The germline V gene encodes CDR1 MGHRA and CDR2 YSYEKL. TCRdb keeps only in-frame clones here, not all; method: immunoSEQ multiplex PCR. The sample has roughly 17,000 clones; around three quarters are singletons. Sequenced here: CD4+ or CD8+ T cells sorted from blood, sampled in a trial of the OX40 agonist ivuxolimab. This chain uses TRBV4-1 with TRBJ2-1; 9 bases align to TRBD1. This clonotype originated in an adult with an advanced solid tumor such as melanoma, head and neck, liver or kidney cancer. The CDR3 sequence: CASTLRDRDGEQFF. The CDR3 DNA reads TGCGCCAGCACACTCCGGGACAGGGACGGTGAGCAGTTCTTC.